This TCR beta chain came from a study of blood T cell repertoires in COVID-19. The overall study: Spain, Italy and the United States supplied samples that represented acute and convalescent COVID-19.

Participants' reported clinical history set cohort assignment. Repertoires were generated with immunoSEQ multiplex PCR, while TCRdb's copy carries only in-frame clones and drops some. The sample shows some 170,000 clones, about 85% of them seen only once. Only a few counts were recorded for this clone. This CDR3 is 15 amino acids long. J was trimmed by 2 bases and V by 6 bases; bases with no gene match: 7. Germline V gene lookup returns CDR1 SGDLS and CDR2 YYNGEE. The genes are TRBV9 and TRBJ2-3; 9 positions agree with TRBD2. Material for sequencing was PBMCs or T cells enriched from blood (not recorded which). The sequence came from a middle-aged man who had recovered from COVID-19. The CDR3 sequence is CASTLTSGYTDTQYF. The CDR3 bases are TGTGCCAGCACCTTGACTAGCGGATACACAGATACGCAGTATTTT. The complete variable domain, with remaining parts taken from reference TRBV9 and TRBJ2-3, reads DSGVTQTPKHLITATGQRVTLRCSPRSGDLSVYWYQQSLDQGLQFLIQYYNGEERAKGNILERFSAQQFPDLHSELNLSSLELGDSALYFCASTLTSGYTDTQYFGPGTRLTVL.